Sequencing of this T cell receptor beta chain was carried out in a study of blood T cell repertoires in COVID-19. Study details: Samples taken during acute and convalescent COVID-19 were collected in the United States, Italy and Spain. The analysed material was cDNA or gDNA that came from T cells, B-cell-depleted T cells, or PBMCs.

V lost 7 bases, J lost 0 bases, and 12 bases stayed unmatched. CDR1 is SNHLY, CDR2 FYNNEI, per germline. CDR3 length: 16 amino acids. Per the authors' pipeline: Scientists estimated how many nucleated cells there were by amplifying reference gene primers. This table comes from immunoSEQ multiplex PCR, and its TCRdb copy is limited to in-frame clones, with some not included. V, J and clone size were drawn from that table, and D and trimming were deduced from the DNA. Of more than 70,000 clones in the sample, 75% to 85% are singletons; the top ten hold 10%. The sequence derives from a woman aged 70-85 years with acute or convalescent COVID-19. The rearrangement links TRBV2 to TRBJ2-7, with 7 bases lining up with TRBD2. Sequences were obtained from peripheral blood. This CDR3 reads CASIPSISGFSYEQYF. The CDR3 DNA sequence: TGTGCCAGCATCCCCTCCATTAGCGGGTTCTCCTACGAGCAGTACTTC.